This T cell receptor beta chain is from a study of CXCR3-negative and CXCR3-positive naive CD8 T cells. Germline CDR1 MDHEN, CDR2 SYDVKM. The CDR3 runs to 11 residues. To note about this clonotype: Antigen: not known.

Per CD8+ T cell subset, triplicate sorts of 300,000 cells each were done. UMI-labeled TRB cDNA libraries were prepared by 5' RACE. TCRdb re-called the 5' RACE reads; one entry per CDR3 protein, DNA not given. The record lists 150,000 to 160,000 distinct CDR3 sequences, of which the ten most abundant hold just under 0.5%. Study-wide points: From TRB CDR3 properties, TCR strength was inferred; surface CD5 did not differ between naive subsets. Against CXCR3-negative naive cells, CXCR3-positive naive cells showed more hydrophobic TRB CDR3s.

The chain carries TRBV28 and TRBJ1-5. The sample taken for sequencing was naive CXCR3+ CD8+ T cells from blood. The sample's subset: CD45RO-CCR7+CD27+CD95- naive CD8+ T cells expressing CXCR3 (TNR3+). This clonotype originated in a human donor in good health. Some clones in this sample may be carry-over from other donors' samples. CDR3 residues: CASSVNQPQHF.